This section outlines one T cell receptor beta chain sequence together with its context. The sample comes from a study of T cell changes during pregnancy in multiple sclerosis. TCRdb keeps only in-frame clones here, not all; method: immunoSEQ multiplex PCR. The profile shows some 40,000 clones, roughly 88% of them singletons. The sequence was obtained from a female donor in good health, enrolled as a control in a pregnancy study. This material consisted of peripheral blood, taken in the second trimester of pregnancy.

CDR3 sequence: CASSFNRGQAYEQYF. CDR3 coding DNA: TGTGCCAGCAGCTTTAATCGGGGACAGGCCTACGAGCAGTACTTC. V is TRBV11-2 and J is TRBJ2-7, with 8 bases aligning to TRBD1. The germline gives CDR1 SGHAT, CDR2 FQNNGV. The J segment lost 2 bases and the V segment lost 3 bases, leaving 6 bases of the junction unmatched. This CDR3 is 15 amino acids long.